A selection of T cell receptor beta chains follows, all from one sample in a study of tumor and adjacent non-tumor tissue in lung cancer. TCRdb recomputed calls from the multiplex PCR reads with MiXCR, one row per CDR3 protein. The profile covers fewer than 120,000 distinct CDR3 sequences, with 75% to 90% appearing a single time and 20% to 25% taken by the ten largest. The sample consisted of lung tumor tissue. The receptors shown here come from a man aged 70-80 years with non-small cell lung cancer. CDR3s leave out the opening cysteine and the closing phenylalanine or tryptophan. Fields, in order: CDR3 protein, V gene, CDR3 length.

CDR3: ANSLSREDNEQL; V: TRBV12-3/TRBV12-4; length: 12
CDR3: ATGLAGSAGANVMT; V: TRBV6-2/TRBV6-3; length: 14
CDR3: TSSTGTGGGIDSPLH; V: TRBV5-4; length: 15
CDR3: DNSYSQGDTQY; V: TRBV6-5; length: 11
CDR3: ASILCLENTEAF; V: TRBV28; length: 12
CDR3: ASSGYRGSVTGELF; V: TRBV10-1; length: 14
CDR3: AVGRRQAGFYEQY; V: TRBV6-5; length: 13
CDR3: ATSGHSTDTRY; V: TRBV11-2; length: 11
CDR3: ASSLGQVSYEQY; V: TRBV11-2; length: 12
CDR3: TSSGEAESGEQY; V: TRBV6-1; length: 12
CDR3: ASTSAGGNTEAF; V: TRBV11-2; length: 12
CDR3: SVGQGWGTQY; V: TRBV29-1; length: 10
CDR3: ASSHLRGRLHEQF; V: TRBV6-2/TRBV6-3; length: 13
CDR3: ASSVEKGNEKLF; V: TRBV6-1; length: 12
CDR3: VSGLISSETQY; V: TRBV12-3/TRBV12-4; length: 11
CDR3: ASSRVTTTVELF; V: TRBV4-3; length: 12
CDR3: ANSYLDRQY; V: TRBV6-2/TRBV6-3; length: 9
CDR3: SVEDFLQGKGPDTQY; V: TRBV29-1; length: 15
CDR3: TSSDPGPDTDTQY; V: TRBV10-2; length: 13
CDR3: ASSLGLAGVADTRY; V: TRBV5-4; length: 14
CDR3: ASQTSGRDEQS; V: TRBV6-6; length: 11
CDR3: ASSPGIHETDTQY; V: TRBV18; length: 13